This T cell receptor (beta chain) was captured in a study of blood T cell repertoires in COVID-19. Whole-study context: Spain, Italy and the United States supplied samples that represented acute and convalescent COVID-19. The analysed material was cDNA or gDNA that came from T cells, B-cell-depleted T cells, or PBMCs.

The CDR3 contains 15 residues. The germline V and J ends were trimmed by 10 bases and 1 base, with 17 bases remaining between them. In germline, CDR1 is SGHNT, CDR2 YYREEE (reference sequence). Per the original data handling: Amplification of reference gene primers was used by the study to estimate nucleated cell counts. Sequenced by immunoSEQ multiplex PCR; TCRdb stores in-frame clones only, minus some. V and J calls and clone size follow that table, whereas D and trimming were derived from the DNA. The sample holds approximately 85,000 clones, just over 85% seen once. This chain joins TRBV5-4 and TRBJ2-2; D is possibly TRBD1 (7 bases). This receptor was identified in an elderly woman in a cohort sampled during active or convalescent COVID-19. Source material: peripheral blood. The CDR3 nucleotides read TGTGCCGCAGGGGGTATGCGGGGGAACACCGGGGAGCTGTTTTTT. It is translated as CAAGGMRGNTGELFF.